The 30 T cell receptor beta chains given below trace back to one sample, sequenced in a study of graft-versus-host responses after intestinal transplantation. Their antigens are not known. TCRdb's copy holds only in-frame clones and misses some; the assay was immunoSEQ multiplex PCR. Here the sample spans approximately 89,000 clones, approximately 90% being singletons. The sample was unstimulated CD4+ T cells sorted from spleen or lymph node cells, taken before intestinal transplant. The source of these receptors is a human donor who received an intestinal transplant.

The V and J genes are TRBV4-3 and TRBJ2-7; D is perhaps TRBD2 (6 bases). The CDR3 consists of 16 residues. The germline V gene encodes CDR1 LGHNA and CDR2 YSLEER. V gave up 0 bases and J gave up 6 bases, with 18 bases separating them. CDR3 nucleotide sequence: TGCGCCAGCAGCCAAGAATTAGGGCCGGGGGATGGCGAGCAGTACTTC. It translates to CASSQELGPGDGEQYF.

The chain uses TRBV9 and TRBJ2-5; the match to TRBD2 covers 7 bases. This CDR3 contains 15 residues. J lost 1 base, V lost 5 bases, and 8 bases had no gene match. CDR1 and CDR2 (germline): SGDLS, YYNGEE. This CDR3 reads CASRAGSEAQETQYF. The CDR3 coding sequence is TGTGCCAGCAGAGCGGGGTCGGAGGCCCAAGAGACCCAGTACTTC. The entire variable domain, with the rest obtained from reference TRBV9 and TRBJ2-5, is as follows: DSGVTQTPKHLITATGQRVTLRCSPRSGDLSVYWYQQSLDQGLQFLIQYYNGEERAKGNILERFSAQQFPDLHSELNLSSLELGDSALYFCASRAGSEAQETQYFGPGTRLLVL.

This clone has just one count. The V gene is TRBV7-2, the J gene TRBJ2-7; D possibly corresponds to TRBD2 (5 bases). The CDR3 is made up of 18 amino acids. In germline, CDR1 is SGHTA, CDR2 FQGNSA. The V end lost 1 base, the J end lost 0 bases, and 19 bases lay between the germline ends. The CDR3 nucleotides are TGTGCCAGCAGCTTAGTAGTTCGCCGGGGAACCAGCTCCTACGAGCAGTACTTC. Translation gives CASSLVVRRGTSSYEQYF. Using reference TRBV7-2 and TRBJ2-7 for the parts outside the CDR3, the full variable domain is GAGVSQSPSNKVTEKGKDVELRCDPISGHTALYWYRQSLGQGLEFLIYFQGNSAPDKSGLPSDRFSAERTGGSVSTLTIQRTQQEDSAVYLCASSLVVRRGTSSYEQYFGPGTRLTVT.

The rearrangement joins TRBV19 to TRBJ1-2, with D possibly TRBD1 on 6 matching bases. V was shortened by 8 bases and J by 0 bases, with 16 bases between the two germline ends. Germline-derived CDR1 and CDR2 are LNHDA and SQIVND (reference sequence). This CDR3 comprises 15 residues. In DNA form, the CDR3 reads TGTGCCAGTCCTCTGCCGACAGGATCTAACTATGGCTACACCTTC. The encoded protein is CASPLPTGSNYGYTF. Looking up the rest from reference TRBV19 and TRBJ1-2 gives the full variable domain: DGGITQSPKYLFRKEGQNVTLSCEQNLNHDAMYWYRQDPGQGLRLIYYSQIVNDFQKGDIAEGYSVSREKKESFPLTVTSAQKNPTAFYLCASPLPTGSNYGYTFGSGTRLTVV.

The rearrangement uses TRBV5-8 and TRBJ1-2; 7 bases align to TRBD1. Germline lookup yields CDR1 SGHTS and CDR2 YDEGEE. CDR3 length: 16 residues. With V trimmed by 4 bases and J by 6 bases, 15 bases remained unmatched. CDR3 DNA sequence: TGTGCCAGCAGCGGCCGTCGACAGGGCTTCCGACATGGCTACACCTTC. Translating it yields CASSGRRQGFRHGYTF. Using reference TRBV5-8 and TRBJ1-2 for the parts outside the CDR3, the full variable domain is EAGVTQSPTHLIKTRGQQATLRCSPISGHTSVYWYQQALGLGLQFLLWYDEGEERNRGNFPPRFSGRQFPNYSSELNVNALELEDSALYLCASSGRRQGFRHGYTFGSGTRLTVV.

The V gene is TRBV5-6, the J gene TRBJ2-5; TRBD2 aligns across 12 bases. The germline V gene encodes CDR1 SGHDT and CDR2 YYEEEE. V trimming: 4 bases; J trimming: 6 bases; junction bases outside the gene matches: 7. The CDR3 is 15 amino acids. As DNA, the CDR3 is TGTGCCAGCAGCCAGCTAGCGGGGGGGCCGAAGACCCAGTACTTC. Its translation is CASSQLAGGPKTQYF.

The chain recombines TRBV27 with TRBJ2-3; TRBD2 aligns across 10 bases. Germline V CDR1 and CDR2: MNHEY, SMNVEV (reference sequence). The CDR3 is 15 residues long. Trimming cost V 3 bases and J 8 bases; bases outside gene matches: 8. CDR3 DNA sequence: TGTGCCAGCAGTTTCGTACTAGCGGGAAGGGGTACGCAGTATTTT. Amino acids: CASSFVLAGRGTQYF.

The V call is TRBV11-2, the J call TRBJ1-2; the D gene is possibly TRBD1 (6 bases). With 5 bases removed from V and 8 bases from J, the gap between germline ends came to 15 bases. This CDR3 has 13 amino acids. Germline V CDR1 and CDR2: SGHAT, FQNNGV. Here the CDR3 DNA reads TGTGCCAGCAGCCCATCCTACAGGGACGGCTACACCTTC. Translation: CASSPSYRDGYTF.

J is TRBJ2-7 and V is TRBV5-1; 10 bases map to TRBD1. V shed 5 bases, J shed 0 bases, and the junction held 2 bases outside the gene matches. The length of the CDR3 is 14 residues. Germline assignment: CDR1 SGHRS and CDR2 YFSETQ. This CDR3 reads CASRGQGSSYEQYF. Here the CDR3 DNA reads TGCGCCAGCAGGGGACAGGGGAGCTCCTACGAGCAGTACTTC.

Concerning this clone: Other DNA sequences from this sample encode an identical CDR3 as well. This chain links TRBV5-1 with TRBJ1-6, with 8 positions matching TRBD1. This CDR3 spans 16 amino acids. V dropped 0 bases and J dropped 5; count of bases not matched to a gene: 4. Per germline, CDR1 SGHRS and CDR2 YFSETQ. The CDR3 DNA reads as TGCGCCAGCAGCTTGGCCGGACAGGGCAATAATTCACCCCTCCACTTT. It is translated as CASSLAGQGNNSPLHF.

The V and J genes are TRBV19 and TRBJ2-2; TRBD2 matches 8 bases. Germline assignment: CDR1 LNHDA and CDR2 SQIVND (reference sequence). V gave up 1 base and J gave up 7 bases; unmatched junction bases: 5. This CDR3 has 15 residues. The CDR3 sequence is CASSIGSGGIGELFF. In DNA form, the CDR3 reads TGTGCCAGTAGTATAGGGAGCGGGGGAATCGGGGAGCTGTTTTTT.

The chain uses TRBV5-5 and TRBJ2-1, with TRBD2 identical over 13 bases. Looked up from germline, CDR1 is SGHKS and CDR2 is YYEKEE (reference sequence). The ends lost 1 base at V and 6 bases at J; junction bases unmatched: 7. The CDR3 covers 17 residues. The chain's CDR3 is CASSLHFGLAGVNEQFF. The CDR3 coding sequence is TGTGCCAGCAGCTTGCATTTTGGACTAGCGGGAGTCAATGAGCAGTTCTTC.

The chain combines TRBV18 with TRBJ1-3; 7 bases are a match to TRBD1. This CDR3 has 18 amino acids. Germline V gives CDR1 KGHSH, CDR2 LQKENI. V dropped 1 base and J dropped 2; count of bases not matched to a gene: 11. The CDR3 reads CASSPRASDRLAGNTIYF. DNA of the CDR3: TGTGCCAGCTCACCACGAGCCTCGGACAGGTTAGCTGGAAACACCATATATTTT. Full variable domain (rest looked up from reference TRBV18 and TRBJ1-3): NAGVMQNPRHLVRRRGQEARLRCSPMKGHSHVYWYRQLPEEGLKFMVYLQKENIIDESGMPKERFSAEFPKEGPSILRIQQVVRGDSAAYFCASSPRASDRLAGNTIYFGEGSWLTVV.

CDR3 amino acids: CASSVPRTGSGANVLTF. The CDR3 region has the DNA TGTGCCAGCAGCGTACCCAGAACAGGGTCTGGGGCCAACGTCCTGACTTTC. This sequence joins TRBV9 and TRBJ2-6; tentative D call: TRBD1 (6 bases). The V gene's germline CDR1 is SGDLS and CDR2 YYNGEE. The ends were cut back, 1 base at V and 1 base at J, with 12 bases in the middle. The CDR3 sequence is 17 residues long. The whole variable domain, remainder taken from reference TRBV9 and TRBJ2-6, is DSGVTQTPKHLITATGQRVTLRCSPRSGDLSVYWYQQSLDQGLQFLIQYYNGEERAKGNILERFSAQQFPDLHSELNLSSLELGDSALYFCASSVPRTGSGANVLTFGAGSRLTVL.

Concerning this clone: Additional DNA sequences in this sample encode the identical CDR3. This chain uses TRBV19 with TRBJ2-7; 9 bases line up with TRBD2. The CDR3 runs 15 residues. After removal of 3 bases from V and 0 bases from J, the junction contained 3 bases not matched to a gene. CDR1 is LNHDA, CDR2 SQIVND, per germline (reference sequence). CDR3 sequence reads: CASSILAGSSYEQYF. CDR3 DNA sequence: TGTGCCAGTAGTATCCTAGCGGGGAGCTCCTACGAGCAGTACTTC.

The chain is built from TRBV7-2 and TRBJ2-7; 10 positions agree with TRBD2. The ends lost 2 bases at V and 1 base at J; junction bases unmatched: 5. CDR3 length: 16 residues. CDR1 is SGHTA, CDR2 FQGNSA, per germline. The CDR3 sequence: CASSLFERGGSYEQYF. The CDR3 DNA is TGTGCCAGCAGCTTATTCGAGCGGGGGGGTTCCTACGAGCAGTACTTC. Together with reference TRBV7-2 and TRBJ2-7, the CDR3 gives the full variable domain: GAGVSQSPSNKVTEKGKDVELRCDPISGHTALYWYRQSLGQGLEFLIYFQGNSAPDKSGLPSDRFSAERTGGSVSTLTIQRTQQEDSAVYLCASSLFERGGSYEQYFGPGTRLTVT.

The CDR3 coding sequence is TGTGCCAGCAGTGAACAAAACGGACTAACCTACGAGCAGTACTTC. It codes for CASSEQNGLTYEQYF. The chain has TRBV6-1 and TRBJ2-5, with D tentatively TRBD2 (6 bases). The last part of the DNA fits TRBJ2-7 better; the J call may be wrong. The germline gives CDR1 MNHNS, CDR2 SASEGT. The length of the CDR3 is 15 residues.

This sequence joins TRBV6-5 and TRBJ2-4, with a possible D match to TRBD1 (6 bases). The CDR3 has 16 residues. Germline V gene data show CDR1 as MNHEY and CDR2 as SVGAGI. Trimming pared 4 bases from V and 0 bases from J, leaving 13 bases between. The CDR3 sequence is CASSWTASLAKNIQYF. The CDR3 DNA reads TGTGCCAGCAGTTGGACAGCCTCTTTAGCCAAAAACATTCAGTACTTC.

The rearrangement links TRBV2 to TRBJ2-5, with a possible D match to TRBD1 (5 bases). Germline CDR1 SNHLY, CDR2 FYNNEI. V lost 3 bases and J 2 bases, leaving 10 bases between the germline ends. This CDR3 region has 14 residues. For the CDR3, the DNA is TGTGCCAGCAGTGATGGGGCGGCGCAAGAGACCCAGTACTTC. It is translated as CASSDGAAQETQYF.

The chain combines TRBV6-6 with TRBJ2-3; tentatively, D is TRBD1 (5 bases). Germline values: CDR1 MNHNY, CDR2 SVGAGI (reference sequence). There are 16 residues in the CDR3. With 0 bases removed from V and 2 bases from J, the gap between germline ends came to 12 bases. The CDR3: CASSYSTQAHTDTQYF. The CDR3 DNA reads TGTGCCAGCAGTTACTCGACACAGGCGCACACAGATACGCAGTATTTT.

This chain joins TRBV29-1 and TRBJ2-1, with D uncertain. CDR1 is SQVTM, CDR2 ANQGSEA, per germline. Trimming removed 4 bases from V and 4 bases from J, with 8 bases in between. There are 12 residues in the CDR3. The CDR3 DNA follows: TGCAGCGTTGTCAGTCGTTACAATGAGCAGTTCTTC. It specifies CSVVSRYNEQFF.

CDR3 DNA: TGTGCCAGCAGCTTAGTTGGCGGGATGGCTCAGCCCCAGCATTTT. Protein sequence: CASSLVGGMAQPQHF. This chain connects TRBV7-2 to TRBJ1-5; D remains unclear. CDR1 is SGHTA and CDR2 is FQGNSA in the germline V gene. The CDR3 is made up of 15 amino acids. Trimming left V 1 base short and J 6 bases short, with 13 bases between.

The J gene is TRBJ2-2, the V gene TRBV9, with TRBD2 matching 10 bases. Germline CDR1 and CDR2: SGDLS and YYNGEE. The CDR3 is made up of 16 amino acids. V gave up 3 bases and J gave up 0 bases; unmatched junction bases: 2. The DNA of the CDR3 is TGTGCCAGCAGCGAACTAGCGGGGACGAACACCGGGGAGCTGTTTTTT. It encodes CASSELAGTNTGELFF.

This rearrangement joins TRBV2 to TRBJ1-1; D is possibly TRBD1 (6 bases). Germline V gives CDR1 SNHLY, CDR2 FYNNEI. The CDR3 loop spans 15 amino acids. The germline V and J ends were trimmed by 9 bases and 3 bases, with 20 bases remaining between them. Here the CDR3 reads CARKRGARLDTEAFF. CDR3 sequence (DNA): TGTGCCAGAAAACGGGGGGCGCGGCTGGACACTGAAGCTTTCTTT.

V is TRBV6-1 and J is TRBJ2-1, with TRBD2 matching over 11 bases. J lost 9 bases, V lost 1 base, and 8 bases had no gene match. This CDR3 has 16 amino acids. Per germline, CDR1 MNHNS and CDR2 SASEGT. The CDR3 bases are TGTGCCAGCAGTGAAGATTCTAGCGGGAGGCGGGGTGAGCAGTTCTTC. Translation: CASSEDSSGRRGEQFF.

The V call is TRBV23-1, the J call TRBJ1-5; D not resolved. TRBV23-1 is an ORF for which the function is uncertain. CDR3 length: 14 residues. The V end was cut by 8 bases, the J end by 0 bases, with 11 bases between. The DNA of the CDR3 is TGCGCCAGCTGTCTGACACGTAGCAATCAGCCCCAGCATTTT. The encoded protein is CASCLTRSNQPQHF.

The V call is TRBV7-2, the J call TRBJ1-2; D not resolved. Trimming removed 5 bases at V and 4 bases at J, with 8 bases between. Germline V gives CDR1 SGHTA, CDR2 FQGNSA. The CDR3 contains 12 residues. The CDR3 reads CASSLQSYGYTF. The CDR3 DNA is TGTGCCAGCAGCCTACAGTCCTATGGCTACACCTTC.

This rearrangement joins TRBV19 to TRBJ1-1; the D gene is possibly TRBD1 (5 bases). The CDR3 is 15 residues long. The germline gives CDR1 LNHDA, CDR2 SQIVND (reference sequence). V lost 4 bases and J 0 bases, leaving 12 bases between the germline ends. The CDR3, as DNA: TGTGCCAGTAGTAGAGAAGGGGCCTTGAACACTGAAGCTTTCTTT. Encoded protein: CASSREGALNTEAFF.

The chain recombines TRBV5-1 with TRBJ2-7; 7 nucleotides match TRBD2. Germline CDR1 SGHRS, CDR2 YFSETQ. The CDR3 totals 14 residues. J lost 3 bases, V lost 1 base, and 4 bases had no gene match. The chain's CDR3 is CASSLSSGYYEQYF. The CDR3, as DNA: TGCGCCAGCAGCTTGTCTAGCGGCTACTACGAGCAGTACTTC.

This clone was detected a few times. The V and J genes are TRBV10-1 and TRBJ1-1; no definite D call. CDR3 size: 14 residues. Germline values: CDR1 WNHNN, CDR2 SYGVQD (reference sequence). Trimming pared 8 bases from V and 0 bases from J, leaving 13 bases between. The CDR3 region has the DNA TGCGCCAGCTCTAAAGGCAGGATGAACACTGAAGCTTTCTTT. It encodes CASSKGRMNTEAFF.